This is a list of T cell receptor beta chains from one sample in a study of blood T cell repertoires in COVID-19. Sequencing was performed with immunoSEQ multiplex PCR; in TCRdb, only in-frame clones are kept and a portion is missing. The sample carries around 100,000 clones, approximately 80% recorded once. Source material: peripheral blood. The receptors shown here come from a human donor in a cohort sampled during active or convalescent COVID-19. Each CDR3 is given with its conserved first and last residue. A D gene is named only where the DNA matches it firmly. Where a row states a size, it is once, few, many or the class of an expanded clone; other rows omit it.

V: TRBV12-3/TRBV12-4; J: TRBJ2-5; size: few; D: NA; CDR3: CASSIKETQYF; DNA: TGTGCCAGCAGTATCAAAGAGACCCAGTACTTC
V: TRBV18; J: TRBJ2-7; size: NA; D: TRBD1; CDR3: CASSPRSQGASSYEQYF; DNA: TGTGCCAGCTCACCTAGGAGTCAGGGGGCCTCCTCCTACGAGCAGTACTTC
V: TRBV13; J: TRBJ2-3; size: NA; D: TRBD1; CDR3: CASSLQGYTDTQYF; DNA: TGTGCCAGCAGCCTACAGGGGTACACAGATACGCAGTATTTT
V: TRBV12-3/TRBV12-4; J: TRBJ1-4; size: NA; D: TRBD1; CDR3: CASGTGYEKLFF; DNA: TGTGCCAGCGGGACAGGGTATGAAAAACTGTTTTTT
V: TRBV4-3; J: TRBJ2-2; size: NA; D: TRBD2; CDR3: CASSQHPGRGTGELFF; DNA: TGCGCCAGCAGCCAACATCCGGGGAGGGGCACCGGGGAGCTGTTTTTT
V: TRBV6-5; J: TRBJ1-6; size: NA; D: NA; CDR3: CASSPRPASPLHF; DNA: TGTGCCAGCAGTCCCAGGCCGGCTTCACCCCTCCACTTT
V: TRBV5-4; J: TRBJ1-6; size: NA; D: TRBD1; CDR3: CASSLGQASNSPLHF; DNA: TGTGCCAGCAGCCTGGGACAGGCCTCAAATTCACCCCTCCACTTT
V: TRBV5-1; J: TRBJ1-5; size: NA; D: NA; CDR3: CASSLSGNQPQHF; DNA: TGCGCCAGCAGCTTGTCCGGGAATCAGCCCCAGCATTTT
V: TRBV2; J: TRBJ1-2; size: NA; D: TRBD1; CDR3: CASRQGAIYGYTF; DNA: TGTGCCAGCAGACAGGGGGCTATCTATGGCTACACCTTC
V: TRBV28; J: TRBJ1-2; size: NA; D: NA; CDR3: CASSFWASGGYTF; DNA: TGTGCCAGCAGTTTTTGGGCGAGTGGCGGCTACACCTTC
V: TRBV5-1; J: TRBJ2-5; size: NA; D: TRBD1; CDR3: CASSSGTGGSWETQYF; DNA: TGCGCCAGCAGCTCCGGGACAGGGGGGAGTTGGGAGACCCAGTACTTC
V: TRBV18; J: TRBJ1-1; size: NA; D: TRBD1; CDR3: CASSQRTGVMNTEAFF; DNA: TGTGCCAGCTCGCAGCGGACAGGGGTAATGAACACTGAAGCTTTCTTT
V: TRBV19; J: TRBJ1-1; size: once; D: NA; CDR3: CASSTLRSGNTEAFF; DNA: TGTGCCAGTAGTACCCTAAGAAGTGGGAACACTGAAGCTTTCTTT
V: TRBV13; J: TRBJ2-1; size: NA; D: TRBD2; CDR3: CASSFKAGGYNEQFF; DNA: TGTGCCAGCAGCTTTAAGGCGGGGGGTTACAATGAGCAGTTCTTC
V: TRBV7-3; J: TRBJ1-5; size: NA; D: NA; CDR3: CASSSSPSQPQHF; DNA: TGTGCCAGCAGCTCCTCTCCGAGTCAGCCCCAGCATTTT
V: TRBV5-4; J: TRBJ1-1; size: NA; D: NA; CDR3: CASSPTWNRELPEAFF; DNA: TGTGCCAGCAGCCCGACATGGAACAGGGAATTGCCTGAAGCTTTCTTT
V: TRBV9; J: TRBJ2-1; size: many; D: TRBD2; CDR3: CASSVWTSGANEQFF; DNA: TGTGCCAGCAGCGTCTGGACTAGCGGGGCCAATGAGCAGTTCTTC
V: TRBV30; J: TRBJ2-3; size: NA; D: NA; CDR3: CAWSGGLGRGDTQYF; DNA: TGTGCCTGGAGTGGGGGGCTGGGACGGGGAGATACGCAGTATTTT
V: TRBV2; J: TRBJ2-5; size: NA; D: TRBD2; CDR3: CASSILAGGEETQYF; DNA: TGTGCCAGCAGTATACTAGCGGGGGGTGAAGAGACCCAGTACTTC
V: TRBV2; J: TRBJ1-1; size: NA; D: TRBD1; CDR3: CASSPGQGRTEAFF; DNA: TGTGCCAGCAGTCCCGGACAGGGACGGACTGAAGCTTTCTTT
V: TRBV12-3/TRBV12-4; J: TRBJ1-6; size: NA; D: NA; CDR3: CASSTWGVTPHF; DNA: TGTGCCAGCAGTACTTGGGGGGTCACCCCCCACTTT
V: TRBV7-9; J: TRBJ2-6; size: few; D: NA; CDR3: CASSLGLARGVRANVLTF; DNA: TGTGCCAGCAGCTTAGGGCTGGCCAGGGGGGTAAGGGCCAACGTCCTGACTTTC
V: TRBV19; J: TRBJ1-3; size: few; D: NA; CDR3: CASSRRKQGAGNTIYF; DNA: TGTGCCAGTAGCAGGAGGAAACAGGGCGCTGGAAACACCATATATTTT
V: TRBV30; J: TRBJ1-2; size: NA; D: NA; CDR3: CAWGSTGGSYGGYTF; DNA: TGTGCCTGGGGTTCGACAGGCGGTTCCTATGGAGGCTACACCTTC
V: TRBV14; J: TRBJ1-3; size: NA; D: NA; CDR3: CASSQVGNTIYF; DNA: TGTGCCAGCAGCCAAGTAGGAAACACCATATATTTT
V: TRBV9; J: TRBJ2-3; size: NA; D: NA; CDR3: CASSPRDTITDTQYF; DNA: TGTGCCAGCAGCCCCCGGGACACGATCACAGATACGCAGTATTTT
V: TRBV5-1; J: TRBJ2-2; size: NA; D: TRBD1; CDR3: CASSLGPGGAYTGELFF; DNA: TGCGCCAGCAGCTTGGGGCCAGGGGGCGCTTACACCGGGGAGCTGTTTTTT
V: TRBV7-2; J: TRBJ1-6; size: NA; D: NA; CDR3: CASSLGGGGGSPLHF; DNA: TGTGCCAGCAGCTTAGGGGGGGGAGGTGGTTCACCCCTCCACTTT
V: TRBV19; J: TRBJ2-5; size: once; D: NA; CDR3: CASSIRQQETQYF; DNA: TGTGCCAGTAGTATTCGACAGCAAGAGACCCAGTACTTC
V: TRBV9; J: TRBJ2-2; size: few; D: NA; CDR3: CASSARPKWPMKNTGELFF; DNA: TGTGCCAGCAGCGCACGCCCCAAATGGCCGATGAAGAATACCGGGGAGCTGTTTTTT
V: TRBV4-2; J: TRBJ2-2; size: NA; D: NA; CDR3: CASSQGDRTNTGELFF; DNA: TGTGCCAGCAGCCAAGGCGACAGAACGAACACCGGGGAGCTGTTTTTT